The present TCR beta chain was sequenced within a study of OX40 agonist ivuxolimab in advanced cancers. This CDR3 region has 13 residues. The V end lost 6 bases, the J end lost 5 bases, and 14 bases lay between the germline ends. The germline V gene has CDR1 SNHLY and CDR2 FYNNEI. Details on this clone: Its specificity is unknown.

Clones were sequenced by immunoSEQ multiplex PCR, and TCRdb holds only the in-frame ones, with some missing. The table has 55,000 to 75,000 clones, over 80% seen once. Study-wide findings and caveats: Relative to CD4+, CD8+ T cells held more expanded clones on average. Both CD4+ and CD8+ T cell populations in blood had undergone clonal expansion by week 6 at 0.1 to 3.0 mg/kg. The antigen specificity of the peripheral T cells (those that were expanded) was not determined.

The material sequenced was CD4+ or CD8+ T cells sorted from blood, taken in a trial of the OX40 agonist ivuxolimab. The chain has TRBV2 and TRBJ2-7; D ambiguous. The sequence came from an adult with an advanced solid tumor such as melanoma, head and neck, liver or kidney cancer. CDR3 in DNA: TGTGCCAGCAGCCCTGGGCCCCGGGACGAGCAGTACTTC. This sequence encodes CASSPGPRDEQYF. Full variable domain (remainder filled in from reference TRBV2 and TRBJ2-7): EPEVTQTPSHQVTQMGQEVILRCVPISNHLYFYWYRQILGQKVEFLVSFYNNEISEKSEIFDDQFSVERPDGSNFTLKIRSTKLEDSAMYFCASSPGPRDEQYFGPGTRLTVT.